This is a list of T cell receptor beta chains from one sample in a study of blood T cell repertoires in COVID-19. The data were produced by immunoSEQ multiplex PCR, yet TCRdb's version contains in-frame clones alone and is incomplete. The sample gives about 220,000 clones, roughly 85% of which show up once; about 4.6% is in the top ten. The sample taken for sequencing was PBMCs or T cells enriched from blood (not recorded which). The receptors stem from a woman in her 50s who had been exposed to COVID-19. Each CDR3 is given with its conserved first and last residue.

j_gene | v_gene | CDR3aa
TRBJ1-1 | TRBV4-3 | CASSQGQGKAFF
TRBJ2-3 | TRBV24-1 | CATSEPGTSGGGLGSDTQYF
TRBJ1-1 | TRBV6-2/TRBV6-3 | CASSYDTGVAFF
TRBJ1-6 | TRBV5-1 | CASSLDSSYNSPLHF
TRBJ1-2 | TRBV7-8 | CASSYDRGDYGYTF
TRBJ1-5 | TRBV7-2 | CASSRTRDQPQHF
TRBJ2-2 | TRBV7-9 | CASSNSTLGELFF
TRBJ2-5 | TRBV7-8 | CASRGRGLGETQYF
TRBJ1-1 | TRBV6-6 | CASRPTGWGTEAFF
TRBJ2-2 | TRBV19 | CASSLQGVTGELFF
TRBJ1-2 | TRBV28 | CAAGGGYGYTF
TRBJ1-6 | TRBV5-4 | CASSLGASSYNSPLHF
TRBJ1-1 | TRBV2 | CASSRAPTETSLF